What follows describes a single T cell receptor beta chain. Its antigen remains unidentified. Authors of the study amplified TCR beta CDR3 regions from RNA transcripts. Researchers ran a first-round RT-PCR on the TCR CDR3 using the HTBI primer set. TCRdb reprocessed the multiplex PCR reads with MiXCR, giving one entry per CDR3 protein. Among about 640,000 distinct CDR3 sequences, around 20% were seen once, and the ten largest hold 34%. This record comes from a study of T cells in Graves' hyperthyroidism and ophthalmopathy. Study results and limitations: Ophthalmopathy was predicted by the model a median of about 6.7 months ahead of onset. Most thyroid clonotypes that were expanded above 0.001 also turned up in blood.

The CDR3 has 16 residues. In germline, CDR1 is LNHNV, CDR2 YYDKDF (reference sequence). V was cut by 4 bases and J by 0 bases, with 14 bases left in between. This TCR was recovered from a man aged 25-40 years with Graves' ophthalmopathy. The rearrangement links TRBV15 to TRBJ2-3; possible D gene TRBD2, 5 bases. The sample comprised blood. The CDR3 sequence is CATSTLLAVSTDTQYF. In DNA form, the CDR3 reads TGTGCCACCAGCACCCTCCTAGCAGTGAGCACAGATACGCAGTATTTT.